The next 23 T cell receptor beta chains were all read from a single sample in a study of cytomegalovirus exposure and HLA in healthy donors. Assay used: immunoSEQ multiplex PCR; TCRdb lists only in-frame clones, some missing. This table holds a few hundred thousand clones, around 90% found once. Material: PBMCs. The source is a woman aged 18-30 years in good health and CMV-seronegative.

The chain links TRBV7-9 to TRBJ1-2; 9 bases fit TRBD1. Trimming removed 5 bases from V and 3 bases from J; junction bases left unmatched: 4. There are 14 residues in the CDR3. The germline CDR1 and CDR2 sequences are SEHNR and FQNEAQ (reference sequence). CDR3 residues: CASSRQGVDYGYTF. The CDR3 DNA follows: TGTGCCAGCAGCAGACAGGGGGTGGACTATGGCTACACCTTC.

The rearrangement uses TRBV6-9 and TRBJ1-1; maybe TRBD1 (6 bases). The CDR3 loop spans 13 amino acids. Trimming shortened V by 5 bases and J by 4 bases, and 11 bases separated the two germline ends. Germline V CDR1 and CDR2: MNHGY, SVAAGI. The CDR3 reads CASSRPRGTEAFF. The CDR3 DNA reads TGTGCCAGCAGTCGACCCAGGGGCACTGAAGCTTTCTTT.

The chain joins TRBV5-6 to TRBJ1-2; D gene uncertain. The CDR3 runs to 13 residues. Trimming cost V 2 bases and J 2 bases, with 7 bases left between them. Germline loops: CDR1 SGHDT, CDR2 YYEEEE. CDR3 region: CASSLGRNYGYTF. Written as DNA, the CDR3 is TGTGCCAGCAGCTTAGGGAGGAACTATGGCTACACCTTC.

The rearrangement links TRBV28 to TRBJ2-1; 16 nucleotides align to TRBD2. V lost 4 bases and J lost 2; bases outside the gene matches: 2. CDR1 MDHEN and CDR2 SYDVKM come from the germline V gene. The CDR3 contains 17 residues. The CDR3 sequence is CASSSGTSGGAYNEQFF. The CDR3 DNA is TGTGCCAGCAGTTCCGGGACTAGCGGGGGGGCCTACAATGAGCAGTTCTTC.

This chain connects TRBV11-2 to TRBJ2-3; 9 nucleotides line up with TRBD1. Trimming cost V 4 bases and J 5 bases; bases outside gene matches: 13. Germline values: CDR1 SGHAT, CDR2 FQNNGV. The CDR3 runs to 17 residues. CDR3 nucleotide sequence: TGTGCCAGCAGCTCCAACAGGGGGCGCGGGTCCCTAGATACGCAGTATTTT. This translates into CASSSNRGRGSLDTQYF.

The chain is built from TRBV4-1 and TRBJ1-5; the D gene is possibly TRBD1 (6 bases). The V and J ends lost 0 bases and 4 bases respectively, with 10 bases between them. CDR3 length equals 15 residues. From germline, CDR1 is MGHRA and CDR2 YSYEKL. DNA of the CDR3: TGCGCCAGCAGCCAAGACGGGGGGGCTAATCAGCCCCAGCATTTT. The encoded protein is CASSQDGGANQPQHF.

This sequence joins TRBV7-9 and TRBJ2-7; 10 nucleotides agree with TRBD1. Germline CDR1 is SEHNR and CDR2 is FQNEAQ (reference sequence). The CDR3 covers 15 residues. V was pared by 1 base and J by 5 bases, with 5 bases of the junction left unmatched. The CDR3, as DNA: TGTGCCAGCAGCTTAGGAGACAGGGGGCCCAACGAGCAGTACTTC. Residues: CASSLGDRGPNEQYF. The whole variable domain, filled in from reference TRBV7-9 and TRBJ2-7, reads DTGVSQNPRHKITKRGQNVTFRCDPISEHNRLYWYRQTLGQGPEFLTYFQNEAQLEKSRLLSDRFSAERPKGSFSTLEIQRTEQGDSAMYLCASSLGDRGPNEQYFGPGTRLTVT.

This chain joins TRBV7-2 and TRBJ2-7, with 7 bases that match TRBD1. Germline assignment: CDR1 SGHTA and CDR2 FQGNSA. This CDR3 has 15 residues. V was pared by 4 bases and J by 3 bases, with 9 bases of the junction left unmatched. The CDR3 DNA reads as TGTGCCAGCAGCTCCCCGGGACAGACATTCTACGAGCAGTACTTC. Translated, it gives CASSSPGQTFYEQYF.

This rearrangement joins TRBV4-2 to TRBJ1-4; D is possibly TRBD1 (5 bases). Germline-derived CDR1 and CDR2 are LGHNA and YNFKEQ. With 0 bases removed from V and 4 bases from J, the gap between germline ends came to 12 bases. The CDR3 spans 16 residues. CDR3 coding DNA: TGTGCCAGCAGCCAAGATAGGGGAAACGGTAATGAAAAACTGTTTTTT. It translates to CASSQDRGNGNEKLFF.

The V gene is TRBV18, the J gene TRBJ2-3, with TRBD1 matching over 10 bases. The junction had 4 bases not matched to a gene; V was cut back by 4 bases and J by 0 bases. The CDR3 is 16 residues long. From germline, CDR1 is KGHSH and CDR2 LQKENI. CDR3 residues: CASSQPGQGSTDTQYF. Here the CDR3 DNA reads TGTGCCAGCTCACAACCGGGACAGGGGAGCACAGATACGCAGTATTTT.

The chain couples TRBV28 to TRBJ2-3; TRBD1 matches at 8 bases. This CDR3 contains 17 residues. The V gene's germline CDR1 is MDHEN and CDR2 SYDVKM. V was pared by 6 bases and J by 13 bases, with 24 bases of the junction left unmatched. CDR3 sequence: CASRTGQGRDYLYAEYF. CDR3 DNA: TGTGCCAGCAGGACCGGACAGGGCCGTGACTATCTATACGCAGAGTATTTT.

This chain connects TRBV9 to TRBJ2-4; D is possibly TRBD2 (5 bases). CDR3 length: 16 residues. The V and J ends lost 0 bases and 3 bases respectively, with 13 bases between them. Germline-derived CDR1 and CDR2 are SGDLS and YYNGEE. The CDR3 loop reads CASSVGSGADKNIQYF. The CDR3 coding sequence is TGTGCCAGCAGCGTAGGTTCAGGAGCGGACAAAAACATTCAGTACTTC.

The V call is TRBV6-5, the J call TRBJ2-4; TRBD1 is a possible D gene (5 bases). The V and J ends lost 2 bases and 1 base respectively, with 12 bases between them. The CDR3 sequence is 16 residues long. CDR1 MNHEY and CDR2 SVGAGI come from the germline V gene. This CDR3 is CASSYDRNGAKNIQYF. The CDR3 DNA sequence: TGTGCCAGCAGTTACGACAGAAACGGGGCCAAAAACATTCAGTACTTC.

The chain combines TRBV5-5 with TRBJ2-7; 9 bases are shared with TRBD1. Losses at the gene ends were 4 bases for V and 3 bases for J; bases not matched to a gene: 8. The CDR3 sequence is 15 residues long. The germline V gene has CDR1 SGHKS and CDR2 YYEKEE (reference sequence). Here the CDR3 reads CASSNPGTGLYEQYV. The CDR3 region has the DNA TGTGCCAGCAGCAACCCCGGGACAGGGCTCTACGAGCAGTACGTC.

The CDR3 region is CASSLASLSSYEQYF. The CDR3 DNA is TGTGCCAGCAGCTTAGCCTCTCTTAGCTCCTACGAGCAGTACTTC. V and J are TRBV7-2 and TRBJ2-7; D not certain. V gave up 0 bases and J gave up 0 bases, with 9 bases separating them. The CDR3 contains 15 residues. Germline lookup yields CDR1 SGHTA and CDR2 FQGNSA.

This sequence joins TRBV5-6 and TRBJ2-1; TRBD1 matches 9 bases. Germline values: CDR1 SGHDT, CDR2 YYEEEE. The CDR3 has 15 amino acids. Losses at the gene ends were 4 bases for V and 4 bases for J; bases not matched to a gene: 6. CDR3 in amino acids: CASSPQGAFYNEQFF. The CDR3 nucleotides read TGTGCCAGCAGCCCACAGGGGGCTTTTTACAATGAGCAGTTCTTC. Full variable domain (remainder filled in from reference TRBV5-6 and TRBJ2-1): DAGVTQSPTHLIKTRGQQVTLRCSPKSGHDTVSWYQQALGQGPQFIFQYYEEEERQRGNFPDRFSGHQFPNYSSELNVNALLLGDSALYLCASSPQGAFYNEQFFGPGTRLTVL.

The chain combines TRBV29-1 with TRBJ2-2, with D possibly being TRBD2 (6 bases). Per the germline V gene, CDR1 is SQVTM and CDR2 is ANQGSEA. V was cut by 7 bases and J by 6 bases, with 12 bases left in between. The CDR3 has 12 amino acids. This CDR3 is CSAGTSPGELFF. The CDR3 DNA follows: TGCAGCGCCGGGACTTCACCCGGGGAGCTGTTTTTT.

The DNA for the CDR3 is TGTGCCAGCAGTCAGACAGCCTCTACTAACTATGGCTACACCTTC. It translates to CASSQTASTNYGYTF. The chain has TRBV6-5 and TRBJ1-2; D may be TRBD1 (5 bases). The CDR3 has 15 residues. Germline CDR1 is MNHEY and CDR2 is SVGAGI. V lost 5 bases, J lost 0 bases, and 13 bases lay in between.

The genes are TRBV12-1 and TRBJ2-1; no check of the table's D call, TRBD2, against the DNA was made. TRBV12-1 is recorded as a pseudogene. This CDR3 region has 11 residues. The CDR3 region is CARLARDEQFF. The CDR3 nucleotides read TGTGCCAGACTAGCACGCGATGAGCAGTTCTTC.

V usage is TRBV25-1 and J usage is TRBJ2-5, with TRBD1 matching over 9 bases. The germline V gene encodes CDR1 MGHDK and CDR2 SYGVNS. The CDR3 loop spans 14 amino acids. The trim removed 6 bases at V and 5 bases at J, leaving 7 bases unmatched. The CDR3: CASSSGQGFETQYF. The CDR3 nucleotides are TGTGCCAGCAGCTCGGGACAGGGATTTGAGACCCAGTACTTC.

The V call is TRBV29-1, the J call TRBJ2-6; TRBD1 matches at 9 bases. J gave up 0 bases and V 5 bases, and 5 bases lay outside the gene matches. The germline CDR1 and CDR2 sequences are SQVTM and ANQGSEA. CDR3 length: 16 amino acids. The DNA for the CDR3 is TGCAGCGTTTTGGGACAGGGAGGCTCTGGGGCCAACGTCCTGACTTTC. Its translation: CSVLGQGGSGANVLTF.

V and J are TRBV6-6 and TRBJ2-1; perhaps TRBD2 as D (7 bases). Trimming shortened V by 0 bases and J by 6 bases, and 15 bases separated the two germline ends. Germline V gene sequence: CDR1 MNHNY, CDR2 SVGAGI (reference sequence). The CDR3 has 16 amino acids. The CDR3 here is CASSYSRGGHGNEQFF. The CDR3 DNA reads as TGTGCCAGCAGTTACTCGAGGGGGGGCCATGGCAATGAGCAGTTCTTC.

The chain recombines TRBV27 with TRBJ2-3; TRBD2 matches 9 bases. This CDR3 has 15 residues. Germline V gives CDR1 MNHEY, CDR2 SMNVEV (reference sequence). The trim removed 5 bases at V and 6 bases at J, leaving 9 bases unmatched. DNA for the CDR3: TGTGCCAGCAGTCCAGCGGGGGGACCGGGTGATACGCAGTATTTT. Amino acid sequence: CASSPAGGPGDTQYF.